The present T cell receptor beta chain was sequenced within a study of blood T cell repertoires in COVID-19. The J segment lost 10 bases and the V segment lost 1 base, leaving 8 bases of the junction unmatched. Germline loops: CDR1 LGHNA, CDR2 YNFKEQ. The CDR3 spans 15 residues. Recovered Cohort 3 donors showed two negative PCRs, clearance, or symptom resolution. Repertoires were generated with immunoSEQ multiplex PCR, while TCRdb's copy carries only in-frame clones and drops some. The sample lists a few hundred thousand clones, under 90% seen once, with about 4.1% in the top ten. This clone was recorded a few times.

Sequenced material: PBMCs or T cells enriched from blood (not recorded which). The sequence derives from a young man who had recovered from COVID-19. This chain uses TRBV4-2 with TRBJ2-2; 8 bases align to TRBD2. In DNA, the CDR3 is TGTGCCAGCAGCCAAGCTCCTTCGACTAGCGAGGAGCTGTTTTTT. This encodes CASSQAPSTSEELFF.